This TCR beta chain was profiled in a study of T cell changes during pregnancy in multiple sclerosis. Assay used: immunoSEQ multiplex PCR; TCRdb lists only in-frame clones, some missing. The data contain tens of thousands of clones, about 88% of them singletons. J was trimmed by 4 bases and V by 3 bases; bases with no gene match: 8. Germline CDR1 is SGHNT and CDR2 is YYREEE (reference sequence). There are 15 residues in the CDR3. The sequence came from a female donor with multiple sclerosis, enrolled in a pregnancy study. The input for sequencing was CD4+ T cells from peripheral blood mononuclear cells, taken in the second trimester of pregnancy. V is TRBV5-4 and J is TRBJ2-7; TRBD1 matches at 9 bases. The CDR3 spells CASSSSVTGGYEQYF. The CDR3 nucleotides read TGTGCCAGCAGCTCTTCTGTGACAGGGGGATACGAGCAGTACTTC.